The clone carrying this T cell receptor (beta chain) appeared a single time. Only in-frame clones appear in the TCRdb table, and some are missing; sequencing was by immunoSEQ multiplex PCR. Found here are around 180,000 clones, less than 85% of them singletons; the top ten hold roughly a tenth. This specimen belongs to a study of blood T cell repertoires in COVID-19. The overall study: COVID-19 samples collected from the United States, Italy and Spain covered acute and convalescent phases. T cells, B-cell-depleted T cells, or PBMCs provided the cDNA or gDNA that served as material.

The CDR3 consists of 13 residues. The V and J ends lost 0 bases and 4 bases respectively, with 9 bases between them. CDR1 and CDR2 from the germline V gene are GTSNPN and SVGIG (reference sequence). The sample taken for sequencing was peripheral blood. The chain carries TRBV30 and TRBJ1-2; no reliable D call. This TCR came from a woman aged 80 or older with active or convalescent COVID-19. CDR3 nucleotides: TGTGCCTGGAGTGTCCAAGGACTCTATGGCTACACCTTC. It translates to CAWSVQGLYGYTF.